These 5 T cell receptor beta chains were sequenced from one sample in a study of T cells expressing NK-cell markers. Reanalyzing the 5' RACE reads, TCRdb keeps one entry per CDR3 protein, without DNA. The specimen's table records some 190,000 distinct CDR3 sequences. The specimen was blood T cells: a sorted CD56 or NKG2C T cell subset, CD4+ or CD8+ T cells, or bulk PBMC T cells (not recorded which). The receptors derive from a man aged 18-69 years in good health.

This chain joins TRBV13 and TRBJ2-7; TCRdb gives TRBD2 as the D gene, but with no DNA this cannot be confirmed. The germline gives CDR1 PRHDT, CDR2 FYEKMQ (reference sequence). There are 16 residues in the CDR3. The CDR3 loop is CASRHTSGGNSYEQYF. Drawing the rest from reference TRBV13 and TRBJ2-7, the complete variable domain is AAGVIQSPRHLIKEKRETATLKCYPIPRHDTVYWYQQGPGQDPQFLISFYEKMQSDKGSIPDRFSAQQFSDYHSELNMSSLELGDSALYFCASRHTSGGNSYEQYFGPGTRLTVT.

This chain uses TRBV7-9 with TRBJ2-7; TCRdb lists TRBD2, though no DNA is available to test this call. The CDR3 is 15 amino acids. Germline V gives CDR1 SEHNR, CDR2 FQNEAQ (reference sequence). CDR3 sequence reads: CASSPRTSGGHEQYF.

This sequence joins TRBV27 and TRBJ1-5. Looked up from germline, CDR1 is MNHEY and CDR2 is SMNVEV (reference sequence). There are 14 residues in the CDR3. The chain's CDR3 is CASSLVGSHQPQHF.

CDR3 protein: CASSVVGGTDTQYF. The rearrangement links TRBV9 to TRBJ2-3. Germline CDR1 is SGDLS and CDR2 is YYNGEE. CDR3 size: 14 residues. Drawing the rest from reference TRBV9 and TRBJ2-3, the complete variable domain is DSGVTQTPKHLITATGQRVTLRCSPRSGDLSVYWYQQSLDQGLQFLIQYYNGEERAKGNILERFSAQQFPDLHSELNLSSLELGDSALYFCASSVVGGTDTQYFGPGTRLTVL.

The CDR3 here is CASSATGGLNQPQHF. The V and J genes are TRBV9 and TRBJ1-5; the TCRdb D gene call, TRBD1, has no DNA to confirm it. CDR1 and CDR2 (germline): SGDLS, YYNGEE. The CDR3 is made up of 15 amino acids. The full variable domain, in which reference TRBV9 and TRBJ1-5 provide the parts outside the CDR3, is DSGVTQTPKHLITATGQRVTLRCSPRSGDLSVYWYQQSLDQGLQFLIQYYNGEERAKGNILERFSAQQFPDLHSELNLSSLELGDSALYFCASSATGGLNQPQHFGDGTRLSIL.